What follows describes a single TCR beta chain. Its antigen is still unknown. The entry originates in a study of CD8 T cells in Susac syndrome. General study results and limits: An acknowledgment was made by the study that its TCR sequencing and HLA analysis involved relatively few individuals.

Reverse transcription of about 0.5 to 1 ug RNA was carried out with random hexamers. TCR beta CDR3 was amplified by immunoSEQ covering 54 Vbeta and 13 Jbeta. TCRdb redid the calling of the immunoSEQ multiplex PCR reads with MiXCR, one entry per CDR3 protein. The sample has about 140,000 distinct CDR3 sequences, 90% to 95% seen once. TCR beta sequences were obtained from blood CD8+ and CD4+ T cells. TEMRA cells were FACS-enriched and CD8+ and CD4+ T cells negatively isolated. Germline loops: CDR1 SEHNR, CDR2 FQNEAQ (reference sequence). The length of the CDR3 is 13 residues. Between the trimmed V and J ends, which lost 1 base and 6 bases, there was a span of 8 bases.

The TCR was taken from a human donor with multiple sclerosis. The chain is built from TRBV7-9 and TRBJ2-3; a possible D gene is TRBD2 (5 bases). The sequenced material came from CD4+ T cells from PBMCs. In nucleotides, the CDR3 is TGTGCCAGCAGCTTAGGGCTAGCCGATACGCAGTATTTT. Protein product: CASSLGLADTQYF.